This section outlines one TCR beta chain sequence together with its context. The target antigen is unknown. The data were obtained in a study of T cells after yellow fever vaccination. Whole-study findings and limits: A large majority of primary-vaccination clones showed up again after the booster (96% CD4, 75% to 90% CD8).

TCRdb reprocessed the 5' RACE reads with MiXCR, giving one entry per CDR3 protein. In the table there are some 150,000 distinct CDR3 sequences, roughly 9% of which are singletons. The CDR3 spans 12 residues. Germline-derived CDR1 and CDR2 are MNHEY and SMNVEV (reference sequence). V lost 4 bases and J lost 7, with 9 bases in between. Sequencing was performed on CD8+ T cells sorted from PBMCs, taken 45 days after the yellow fever booster vaccination. The source is a young man who received the YFV17D yellow fever vaccine. The chain couples TRBV27 to TRBJ2-3, with D unclear. The CDR3 DNA follows: TGTGCCAGCAGTTACGTCGGTTATACGCAGTATTTT. Protein sequence: CASSYVGYTQYF.